This TCR beta chain was sequenced for a study of identical twins. It was template switching that added a universal primer site, and there were unique molecular identifiers on the cDNA. TCRdb re-called the 5' RACE reads through MiXCR, storing one row per CDR3 protein. The sample contains 1.5 million or so distinct CDR3 sequences, less than 40% of which appear only once. V was clipped by 5 bases and J by 7 bases, with 18 bases between them. Germline V lookup: CDR1 MNHEY, CDR2 SVGEGT. The CDR3 is 14 residues long. The rearrangement links TRBV6-2 or TRBV6-3 to TRBJ2-7; possible D gene TRBD2, 5 bases. This clonotype was sampled from a newborn girl in good health. Material for sequencing was cord blood. In DNA, the CDR3 is TGTGCCAGCAGTATGGGGAGCTCCTACAATGAGCAGTACTTC. Protein sequence: CASSMGSSYNEQYF.